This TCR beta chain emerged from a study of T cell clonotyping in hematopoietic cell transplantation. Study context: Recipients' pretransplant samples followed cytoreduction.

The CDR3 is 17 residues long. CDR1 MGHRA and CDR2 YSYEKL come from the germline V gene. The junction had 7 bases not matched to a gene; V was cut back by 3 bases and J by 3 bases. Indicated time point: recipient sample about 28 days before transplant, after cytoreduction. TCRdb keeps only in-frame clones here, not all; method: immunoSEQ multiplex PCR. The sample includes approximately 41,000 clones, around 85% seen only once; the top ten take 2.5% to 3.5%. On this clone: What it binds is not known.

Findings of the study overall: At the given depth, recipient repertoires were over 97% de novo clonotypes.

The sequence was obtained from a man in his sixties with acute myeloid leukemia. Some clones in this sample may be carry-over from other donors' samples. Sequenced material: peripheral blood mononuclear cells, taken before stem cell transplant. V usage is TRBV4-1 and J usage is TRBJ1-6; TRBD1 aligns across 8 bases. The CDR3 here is CASSHPQGVHYNSPLHF. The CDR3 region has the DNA TGCGCCAGCAGCCATCCACAGGGGGTTCACTATAATTCACCCCTCCACTTT.